This TCR beta chain was sequenced in a study of cytomegalovirus exposure and HLA in healthy donors listed by TCRdb under 2017. Describing the broader study: An earlier analysis of several hundred of the donors reported 250 to 350 Gb of sequence data and 117 million unique TCR beta sequences from approximately 180 million T cells. Typing coverage differed by locus: A, B, C, DRB1 and DQB1 were typed in roughly 620-630 donors, DQA1 in approximately 520, DPA1 in approximately 600, and DPB1 in roughly 470. All discovery cohort repertoires had been generated on a single sequencing platform. Because of strong linkage in the cohort, a few DR-DQ haplotypes were treated as single units for association and clustering. Among the approximately 430 genotyped donors, approximately 76% belonged to the genetic ancestry cluster associated with self-reported Caucasian donors. About 280 gigabases of sequencing data and tens of millions of unique TCR sequences made up an early release that covered over 550 HLA-typed donors. Both class I and class II loci were covered by HLA typing, at four-digit resolution. In addition to the first cohort of 650 to 800 subjects, a separate validation cohort of 130 or so different subjects was used. The study was designed to test whether signatures of past pathogen exposure could be identified by cataloging public T cell receptors. A later genetic analysis used genome-wide SNP genotypes for about 55% of the 666 donors, treating that subset as a discovery cohort. Among 398 genotyped donors of the cohort, an average of about 240,000 unique TCR beta nucleotide sequences were sequenced per donor, 15% to 20% of them non-productive. Rather than using new phenotypic data, the later analysis identified candidate immune exposures from TCR beta sequences and from how often those sequences occurred across donors. Alongside the repertoire data, information on donor age, sex, ethnicity and CMV serostatus was compiled. In an earlier analysis of around 540 of the donors, high-throughput TCR beta sequencing was used to judge whether each TCR beta V gene segment behaved as functional or pseudogenic. A later analysis re-examined previously published TCR beta repertoires from 500 to 700 donors and added high-resolution HLA genotyping to investigate patterns of TCR occurrence. To predict cytomegalovirus infection status, the study combined high-throughput TCR immunosequencing, statistical association of individual TCRs with disease status, and machine learning. The study profiled the T cell repertoires of 500 to 800 subjects by immunosequencing and related them to cytomegalovirus serostatus. Study-level results and caveats: The authors suggested that the approach could potentially be extended to other disease states and immunological phenotypes. A later genetic analysis associated a missense DCLRE1C variant with V-gene and J-gene trimming of TCR beta chains, and an independent cohort replicated the association. Specific HLA alleles were associated with 15,000 to 20,000 TCR beta sequences at a false discovery rate of 0.05 in a later analysis. Correlated functional status among segregating V segments might be attributable to linkage disequilibrium, but an unknown experimental factor could not be ruled out. Several of the top co-occurrence clusters appeared to be linked to parvovirus B19, influenza, CMV and Epstein-Barr virus, according to a later analysis. In the study, approximately 160 TCR beta chains were listed as associated with cytomegalovirus. Because counts were too low, some 17 rarely observed V segments, including chromosome 9 orphons, were left out of the earlier analysis of a few hundred of the donors. Broadly in line with IMGT annotations, most TCR beta V segments showed up in productive rearrangements about 90% or about 30% of the time in an earlier analysis of some 590 of the donors. According to a later analysis, most CMV-associated TCR beta chains appeared to be HLA-restricted, and the HLA associations seemed to be driven largely by CMV exposure. Because HLA typing was missing for some donors at each locus, association tests included only the typed subset. According to a later genetic analysis, donors in an Asian-associated ancestry cluster had fewer N-insertions in productive TCRs than the approximately 690-donor mean. A group of highly shared sequence variants was considered likely to be a technical artifact of the sequencing pipeline. Presence/absence analyses assumed roughly uniform sequencing depth across donors, an assumption that may not hold. When HLA alleles, especially DR and DQ, strongly co-occurred, TCR associations were difficult to assign to individual alleles. The classifier was reported to diagnose cytomegalovirus status with high specificity and sensitivity in both the original cohort and the validation cohort. The cohort was sequenced for TCR beta chains only, and without alpha or paired-chain data the features that could be detected were limited. According to a later analysis, TCR association rates differed among HLA loci, with DRB1 alleles showing the most associated TCRs and HLA-C alleles showing the fewest. A further reported finding was that TCR beta sequences accurately predicted the HLA-A and HLA-B alleles for most subjects in the first cohort. Some IMGT-functional V segments, including TRBV6-2 and TRBV6-3, could not be distinguished by the 87-base-pair reads and were therefore excluded. The only immune exposure information available for the cohort was CMV serostatus. In a later analysis, HLA-associated TCR beta chains showed more clonal expansion and lower generation probabilities than non-associated chains that were equally common. Most TCR sequences were observed very rarely across donors, whereas some public TCRs were present in many individuals. In vitro tests confirmed that a few of the cytomegalovirus-associated TCR beta chains recognize cytomegalovirus antigens.

The library relied on the immunoSEQ multiplex PCR assay. A mixture of 60 forward primers for TCR Vbeta segments and 13 reverse primers for TCR Jbeta segments was used in the multiplex PCR. Amplification of the CDR3 region of rearranged TCR beta genes was performed with a multiplex PCR assay on genomic DNA. The Illumina HiSeq System was used to sequence the amplified TCR beta libraries as 87-base-pair reads. The authors processed their data as follows. Across the roughly 670 repertoires, a later analysis counted some 81 million unique TCR beta chains, around 10 million of which were shared by at least two donors. Raw reads were error-corrected and collapsed into unique sequences by a nearest-neighbor algorithm in which closely related sequences were merged to remove PCR and sequencing errors. Alignment of CDR3 sequences to IMGT reference sequences was used to assign V, D and J gene segments. For a sequence to be retained, a match of at least six nucleotides was required to both a V gene segment and a J gene segment. Rearrangements were called productive when the CDR3 lacked stop codons and stayed in frame with V and J; all others were non-productive. Following IMGT convention, CDR3 was defined as the stretch from the second conserved V-encoded cysteine up to the conserved J-encoded phenylalanine. The earlier analysis of 450 to 750 of the donors excluded any sequence lacking an unambiguous match to a single V gene segment. In an earlier analysis of almost 600 of the donors, a V segment was called functional when productive rearrangements were above 56.7%, and segregating when the standard deviation between donors exceeded 5%. A statistical classification framework was built to diagnose cytomegalovirus status from the catalog of TCR beta chain sequences. In a later analysis, TCR nucleotide sequences were compared against IMGT/GENE-DB human TR gene sequences so that V and J genes could be assigned. Using the TCRdist pipeline, a later analysis assigned CDR3 sequences along with most-parsimonious VDJ recombination scenarios. In a later analysis, each TCR beta chain was defined by its CDR3 amino acid sequence together with its V-gene family, and reads lacking a unique V-gene family were excluded. As a way to deal with suspected cross-contamination and a sequencing artifact, a later analysis dropped 500 to 700 nucleotide sequences that were highly shared and had low generation probability. For each public chain, a later analysis derived a clonal expansion index from normalized ranks of inferred template counts within each repertoire. In a later analysis, generation probabilities were computed using a VDJ recombination model fitted to out-of-frame rearrangements, and the results were checked against IGoR. A later analysis scored TCR-TCR, TCR-HLA and TCR-CMV co-occurrence with hypergeometric tests, applying a repertoire-size bias correction to TCR pairs. A later analysis estimated false discovery rates by permuting HLA or CMV assignments 20 times. In a later analysis, co-occurring TCRs were grouped with DBSCAN, and TCRdist sequence similarity was added when clustering was performed within HLA-allele-positive subsets. Repertoires with fewer than 30,000 or more than 120,000 public chains, plus five repertoires with anomalous nucleotide sharing, were excluded from co-occurrence clustering. TCRdb limited this immuneACCESS table to in-frame rearrangements with V and J called. A share of clones is missing; checked studies link under half to unresolved V genes, and the rest is unexplained. From that table come the V and J calls and clone size; the DNA was used to work out D and trimming. A total of 110,000 or so clones appear in this sample, roughly 82% of them only once. The leading ten clones occupy 1.5% of the sample.

On this clone: Its binding antigen is unknown. No base qualities exist here, and no much larger clone lies one base off it.

The cohort was made up of roughly 670 healthy bone marrow donors. Cohort members were all nominally healthy when sampled, although unrecorded immune exposures were likely present. The donor tested CMV seronegative and was one of the 352 seronegative cohort members. Every donor gave a peripheral blood sample, and the peripheral blood mononuclear cells from that sample were used for TCR beta sequencing. The Qiagen DNeasy Blood Extraction Kit was used to extract genomic DNA from the blood cell samples. The CDR3 runs 15 residues from the cysteine to the phenylalanine. The entry retains the CDR3 DNA only, 45 bases that are in frame from base 1. Germline trimming: 4 bases from V, 6 bases from J; junction bases outside gene matches: 12. The germline V gene encodes CDR1 SGHRS and CDR2 YFSETQ.

The sequence joins TRBV5-1 to TRBJ1-2, with 7 bases matching TRBD1. This clonotype was sampled from a woman younger than 35 in good health and CMV-seronegative. Sample: PBMCs. At the DNA level, the sequence is TGCGCCAGCAGCCCAAACCGGGACAGCAAGCATGGCTACACCTTC. Translated, it gives CASSPNRDSKHGYTF.